The sequence of this TCR beta chain was determined in a study of Ad26.COV2.S vaccination and SARS-CoV-2 variants. This CDR3 is built from 15 residues. Germline V gives CDR1 SGHKS, CDR2 YYEKEE (reference sequence). With 4 bases clipped from V and 1 base from J, the junction kept 5 bases outside the gene matches. Treatment denoted: roughly 20 received Ad26.COV2.S at low or high dose, single or two shots; about 5 received placebo; per-sample allocation not given. The study sampled participants on day 63 after the first vaccine or placebo injection. The repertoire was sequenced with immunoSEQ multiplex PCR; TCRdb's copy has only in-frame clones and lacks some. The data contain 300,000 to 350,000 clones, approximately 90% of them seen just once; the ten biggest clones take up roughly 4.8%.

The sequencing here drew on peripheral blood, taken in a trial of Ad26.COV2.S vaccine versus placebo. The gene calls are TRBV5-5 and TRBJ1-1; 9 bases map to TRBD1. The origin of this receptor is a person aged 18-60 years who received the Ad26.COV2.S COVID-19 vaccine or a placebo. CDR3 nucleotides: TGTGCCAGCAGCCCCGGGACAGGGCCGAACACTGAAGCTTTCTTT. This gives the protein CASSPGTGPNTEAFF. The full variable domain, rest sourced from reference TRBV5-5 and TRBJ1-1, is DAGVTQSPTHLIKTRGQQVTLRCSPISGHKSVSWYQQVLGQGPQFIFQYYEKEERGRGNFPDRFSARQFPNYSSELNVNALLLGDSALYLCASSPGTGPNTEAFFGQGTRLTVV.